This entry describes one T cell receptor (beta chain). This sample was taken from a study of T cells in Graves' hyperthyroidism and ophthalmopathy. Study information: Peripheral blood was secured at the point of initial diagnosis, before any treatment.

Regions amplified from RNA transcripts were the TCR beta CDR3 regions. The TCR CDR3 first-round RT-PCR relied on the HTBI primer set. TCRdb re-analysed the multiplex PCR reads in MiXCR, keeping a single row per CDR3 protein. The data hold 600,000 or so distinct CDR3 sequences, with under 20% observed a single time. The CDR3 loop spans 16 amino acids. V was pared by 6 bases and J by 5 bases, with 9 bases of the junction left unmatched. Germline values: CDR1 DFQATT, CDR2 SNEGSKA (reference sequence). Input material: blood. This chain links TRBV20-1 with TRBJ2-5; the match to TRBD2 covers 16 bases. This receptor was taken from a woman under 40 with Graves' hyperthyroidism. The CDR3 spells CSARTGTSGRAETQYF. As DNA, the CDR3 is TGCAGTGCGCGAACCGGGACTAGCGGGAGGGCGGAGACCCAGTACTTC.